Listed below are T cell receptor beta chains from one sample, sequenced in a study of T cells in Graves' hyperthyroidism and ophthalmopathy. TCRdb processed the multiplex PCR reads anew with MiXCR; each CDR3 protein has one entry. The top ten clones hold about 13% of a sample with hundreds of thousands of distinct CDR3 sequences, roughly 14% of them seen once. The material sequenced was blood. The origin of the receptors is a man between 18 and 35 years old with Graves' ophthalmopathy. The CDR3 runs from the conserved cysteine through the conserved F or W. The D gene is left open where the match is weak. Clone sizes are given selectively: once, few, many, or a class where the clone is expanded.

j_call v_call d_call clone_size cdr3_nt cdr3_aa
TRBJ2-7 TRBV12-3/TRBV12-4 - many TGTGCCAGCACCCAATCGACTAGTCCTTACGAGCAGTACTTC CASTQSTSPYEQYF
TRBJ2-5 TRBV2 - many TGTGCCACCAAGGGGGGCCTAGCCCCTCAAGAGACCCAGTACTTC CATKGGLAPQETQYF
TRBJ2-5 TRBV27 - - TGTGCCAGCAGTCCGTTCTACTACACCAAGGAGACCCAGTACTTC CASSPFYYTKETQYF
TRBJ2-5 TRBV6-5 TRBD2 many TGTGCCAGCAGTTACAGACTAGCGGGACCACAAGAGACCCAGTACTTC CASSYRLAGPQETQYF
TRBJ2-5 TRBV5-1 - few TGCGCCACCAGTCCCTACGGCGGGAAGGGAGAGACCCAGTACTTC CATSPYGGKGETQYF
TRBJ2-1 TRBV10-3 TRBD1 many TGTGCCATCAGCAGACAGGGGGGAATTGATGAGCAGTTCTTC CAISRQGGIDEQFF
TRBJ1-2 TRBV6-1 - many TGTGCCAGCAGTGATTATGGCTACACCTTC CASSDYGYTF
TRBJ2-7 TRBV29-1 - once TGCAGCGTCCGAACCTGCGAGCAGTACTTC CSVRTCEQYF
TRBJ2-7 TRBV4-2 TRBD2 - TGTGCCAGCAGACGGGGACTAGGCGGGTTCTACGAGCAGTACTTC CASRRGLGGFYEQYF
TRBJ2-5 TRBV19 TRBD1 - TGTGCCAGTAGTCCGGGACAGGGGGCAGATGAGACCCAGTACTTC CASSPGQGADETQYF
TRBJ2-7 TRBV7-2 TRBD2 many TGTGCCAGCAGCTCGGGTAGCGGGTACTACGAGCAGTACTTC CASSSGSGYYEQYF
TRBJ2-3 TRBV5-1 - - TGCGCCAGCAGCATCGGTCCCTCCCCCGATACGCAGTATTTT CASSIGPSPDTQYF
TRBJ2-4 TRBV12-3/TRBV12-4 TRBD2 - TGTGCCAGCAGTTTTAGCGGGGTAGTAAACATTCAGTACTTC CASSFSGVVNIQYF
TRBJ2-5 TRBV6-2/TRBV6-3 - few TGTGCCAGCAGTTACAGGGTTGGTTGGACCCAGTACTTC CASSYRVGWTQYF
TRBJ2-7 TRBV19 TRBD1 few TGTGCCAGTAGTTCCGGGACAGGGAGTACCTACGAGCAGTACTTC CASSSGTGSTYEQYF
TRBJ2-7 TRBV27 - - TGTACCAGCAGTTTATGGCAGGGGACCTACGAGCAGTACTTC CTSSLWQGTYEQYF
TRBJ2-1 TRBV15 - - TGTGCCACCAGCGATAATGGGGGGTTCGGTGAGCAGTTCTTC CATSDNGGFGEQFF
TRBJ2-7 TRBV7-9 - many TGTGCCAGCAGCACCTGGACAGCTAAAGTCTCCTACGAGCAGTACTTC CASSTWTAKVSYEQYF
TRBJ2-7 TRBV4-1 TRBD2 - TGCGCCAGCAGCTCCGGACTAGGCCACTACGAGCAGTACTTC CASSSGLGHYEQYF
TRBJ2-1 TRBV3-1 TRBD2 few TGTGCCAGCAGCCTACGACTAGCGGGCACATACAATGAGCAGTTCTTC CASSLRLAGTYNEQFF
TRBJ1-1 TRBV7-9 - many TGTGCCAGCTCCCTCACAGGTAGTGACACTGAAGCTTTCTTT CASSLTGSDTEAFF
TRBJ2-3 TRBV29-1 - many TGCAGCGTTGACGGTGCTAGCACAGATACGCAGTATTTT CSVDGASTDTQYF
TRBJ1-2 TRBV10-3 - many TGTGCCATCAGTGAACGTGGAGGCTACACCTTC CAISERGGYTF
TRBJ2-1 TRBV11-2 TRBD2 many TGTGCCAGCAGCTTAACGGTAGCGGGTTATGATGAGCAGTTCTTC CASSLTVAGYDEQFF
TRBJ1-1 TRBV30 - many TGTGCCTGCCGAGGGGAGAACACTGAAGCTTTCTTT CACRGENTEAFF
TRBJ1-4 TRBV9 TRBD1 - TGTGCCAGCAGCTCGCAGACAGGGGGCTTTGAAAAACTGTTTTTT CASSSQTGGFEKLFF
TRBJ2-7 TRBV19 TRBD1 - TGTGCCAGTAGCAAGGACAGGGCAGCCTACGAGCAGTACTTC CASSKDRAAYEQYF
TRBJ2-7 TRBV6-1 - - TGTGCCAGCAGTGAAGCCCCGGACGGCGTCCCCCTCGAGCAGTACTTC CASSEAPDGVPLEQYF
TRBJ2-3 TRBV30 TRBD1 - TGTGCCTGGAGTAGGTTCGGGACAGGAACAGATACGCAGTATTTT CAWSRFGTGTDTQYF
TRBJ1-1 TRBV15 - - TGTGCCACCGGACCTTCAGGACAGTTGAACACTGAAGCTTTCTTT CATGPSGQLNTEAFF
TRBJ2-7 TRBV7-8 TRBD2 many TGTGCCAGCAGCTCCACTAGCGGGACAGAGGACGAGCAGTACTTC CASSSTSGTEDEQYF
TRBJ1-6 TRBV30 - many TGTGCCTGGAGTGTTACTTCACCCCTCCACTTT CAWSVTSPLHF
TRBJ2-2 TRBV6-1 - many TGTGCCAGCAGTGAGTCCGCGAACACCGGGGAGCTGTTTTTT CASSESANTGELFF
TRBJ2-7 TRBV5-1 TRBD1 many TGCGCCAGCAGCGGAGGACAGGGGACGGGCGAGCAGTACTTC CASSGGQGTGEQYF
TRBJ2-7 TRBV6-2/TRBV6-3 TRBD1 many TGTGCCAGCAGGAGGGGACAGGGACCCTACGAGCAGTACTTC CASRRGQGPYEQYF
TRBJ2-7 TRBV5-1 TRBD1 many TGCGCCAGCAGCGGCAACAGGGGCCGTTCCTACGAGCAGTACTTC CASSGNRGRSYEQYF
TRBJ1-2 TRBV19 TRBD1 - TGTGCCTCCCATATAACCCGGGGACAGGACTATGGCTACACCTTC CASHITRGQDYGYTF
TRBJ2-6 TRBV2 - many TGTGCCAGCACTCGCCTTGGGGCCAACGTCCTGACTTTC CASTRLGANVLTF
TRBJ1-5 TRBV19 TRBD1 many TGTGCCACCAGACGCGGACAGGAGGCAAATCAGCCCCAGCATTTT CATRRGQEANQPQHF
TRBJ2-1 TRBV6-4 - - TGTGCCAGCAGTGACTCGACGCACAATGAGCAGTTCTTC CASSDSTHNEQFF
TRBJ1-1 TRBV19 - many TGTGCCAGTAGTATACCGTATCAGACCCCTCACACTGAAGCTTTCTTT CASSIPYQTPHTEAFF